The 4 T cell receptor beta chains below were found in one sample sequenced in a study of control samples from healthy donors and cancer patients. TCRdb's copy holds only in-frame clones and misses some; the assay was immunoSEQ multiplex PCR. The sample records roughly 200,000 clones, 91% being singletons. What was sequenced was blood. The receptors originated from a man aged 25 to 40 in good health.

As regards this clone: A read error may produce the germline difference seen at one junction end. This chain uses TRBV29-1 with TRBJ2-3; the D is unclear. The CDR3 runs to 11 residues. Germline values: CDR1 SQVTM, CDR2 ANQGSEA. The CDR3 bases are TGCAACGTTCAGCCTACAGATACGCAGTATTTT. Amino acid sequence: CNVQPTDTQYF.

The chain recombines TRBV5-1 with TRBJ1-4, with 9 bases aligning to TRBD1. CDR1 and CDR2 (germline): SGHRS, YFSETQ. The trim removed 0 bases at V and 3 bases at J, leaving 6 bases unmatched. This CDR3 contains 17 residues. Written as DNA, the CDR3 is TGCGCCAGCAGCTTGGGGGGACAGGGTGGATCTAATGAAAAACTGTTTTTT. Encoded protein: CASSLGGQGGSNEKLFF.

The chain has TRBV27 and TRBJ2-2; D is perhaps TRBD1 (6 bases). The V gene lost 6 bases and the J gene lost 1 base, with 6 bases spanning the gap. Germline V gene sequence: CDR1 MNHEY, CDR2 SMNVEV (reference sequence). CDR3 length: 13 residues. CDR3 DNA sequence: TGTGCCAGCAGGGGACAGAACACCGGGGAGCTGTTTTTT. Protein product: CASRGQNTGELFF.

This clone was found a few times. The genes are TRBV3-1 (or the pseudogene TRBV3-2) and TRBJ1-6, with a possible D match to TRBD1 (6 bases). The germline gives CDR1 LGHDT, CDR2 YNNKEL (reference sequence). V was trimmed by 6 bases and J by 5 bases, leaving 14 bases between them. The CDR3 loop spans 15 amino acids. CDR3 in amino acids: CASRPRGTHNSPLHF. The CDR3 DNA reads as TGTGCCAGCAGACCCAGGGGAACCCATAATTCACCCCTCCACTTT.